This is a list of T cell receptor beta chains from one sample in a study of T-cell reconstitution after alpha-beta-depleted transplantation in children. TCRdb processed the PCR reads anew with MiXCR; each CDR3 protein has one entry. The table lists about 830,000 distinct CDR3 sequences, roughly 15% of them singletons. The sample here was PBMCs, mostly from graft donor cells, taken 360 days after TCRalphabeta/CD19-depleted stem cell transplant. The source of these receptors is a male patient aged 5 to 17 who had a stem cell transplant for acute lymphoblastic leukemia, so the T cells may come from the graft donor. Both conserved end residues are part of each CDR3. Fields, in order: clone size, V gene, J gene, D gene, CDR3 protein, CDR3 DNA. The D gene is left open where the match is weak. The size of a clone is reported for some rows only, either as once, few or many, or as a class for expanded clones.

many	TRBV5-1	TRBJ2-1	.	CASSLSSSYNEQFF	TGCGCCAGCAGCTTGAGCAGCTCCTACAATGAGCAGTTCTTC
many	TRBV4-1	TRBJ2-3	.	CASSLTRGSTTDTQYF	TGCGCCAGCAGCCTAACCCGGGGCTCGACCACAGATACGCAGTATTTT
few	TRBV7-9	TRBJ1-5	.	CASSLGWDGSKPQHF	TGTGCCAGCAGCTTAGGGTGGGACGGGAGCAAGCCCCAGCATTTT
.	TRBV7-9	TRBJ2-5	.	CASSLAPWGEETQYF	TGTGCCAGCAGCTTAGCGCCTTGGGGTGAAGAGACCCAGTACTTC
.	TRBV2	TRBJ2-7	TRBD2	CASLGLAVREQYF	TGTGCCAGCTTGGGACTAGCGGTCCGAGAGCAGTACTTC
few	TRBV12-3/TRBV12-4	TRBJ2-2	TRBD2	CASTPSGLDVTGELFF	TGTGCCAGCACCCCTTCCGGACTAGATGTTACCGGGGAGCTGTTTTTT
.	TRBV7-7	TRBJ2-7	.	CASSSYYQGEQYF	TGTGCCAGCAGCTCATACTACCAGGGGGAGCAGTACTTC
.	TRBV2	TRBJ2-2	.	CASTSKGLGELFF	TGTGCCAGCACAAGCAAGGGGTTAGGGGAGCTGTTTTTT
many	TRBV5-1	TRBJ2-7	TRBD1	CASSPTGTGGIEQYF	TGCGCCAGCAGTCCAACCGGGACAGGGGGCATCGAGCAGTACTTC
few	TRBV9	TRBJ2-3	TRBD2	CASSHPPSGITDTQYF	TGTGCCAGCAGCCACCCCCCTAGCGGGATAACAGATACGCAGTATTTT
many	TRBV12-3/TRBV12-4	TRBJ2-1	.	CASSLRVRKSSYNEQFF	TGTGCCAGCAGTTTAAGGGTCAGGAAGAGCTCCTACAATGAGCAGTTCTTC
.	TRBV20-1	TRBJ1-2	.	CSAREGLEGYTF	TGCAGTGCTAGGGAGGGCCTAGAGGGCTACACCTTC
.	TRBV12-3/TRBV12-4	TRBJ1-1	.	CASSFKAGPNTEAFF	TGTGCCAGCAGTTTTAAGGCCGGACCGAACACTGAAGCTTTCTTT
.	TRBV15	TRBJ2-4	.	CATSRATGNIQYF	TGTGCCACCAGCAGAGCGACGGGAAACATTCAGTACTTC
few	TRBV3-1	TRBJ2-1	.	CASSQGTKSYNEQFF	TGTGCCAGCAGCCAAGGGACAAAGTCCTACAATGAGCAGTTCTTC
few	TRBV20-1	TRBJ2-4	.	CSARAPWGEPTKNIQYF	TGCAGTGCTAGAGCCCCTTGGGGGGAGCCAACCAAAAACATTCAGTACTTC
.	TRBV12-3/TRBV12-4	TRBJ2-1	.	CASSSLTDIPYNEQFF	TGTGCCAGCAGTTCCCTCACAGATATCCCTTACAATGAGCAGTTCTTC
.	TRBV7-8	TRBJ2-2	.	CASSLGIPGLGHNTGELFF	TGTGCCAGCAGCTTAGGAATTCCGGGACTCGGGCATAACACCGGGGAGCTGTTTTTT
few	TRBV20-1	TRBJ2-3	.	CSAPPSQGTDTQYF	TGCAGTGCCCCACCGTCGCAGGGCACAGATACGCAGTATTTT
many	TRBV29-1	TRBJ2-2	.	CSVTGFNTGELFF	TGCAGCGTAACAGGGTTCAACACCGGGGAGCTGTTTTTT
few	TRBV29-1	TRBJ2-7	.	CSVRPSMMFYEQYF	TGCAGCGTCCGGCCGTCCATGATGTTCTACGAGCAGTACTTC
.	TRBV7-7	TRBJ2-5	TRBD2	CASRPSLGLGFAF	TGTGCCAGCAGACCGTCCCTGGGACTAGGTTTTGCCTTC
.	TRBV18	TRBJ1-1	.	CASSPPGPEAFF	TGTGCCAGCTCACCACCGGGCCCTGAAGCTTTCTTT
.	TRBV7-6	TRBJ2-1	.	CASSLAYGGDYNEQFF	TGTGCCAGCAGCTTAGCATACGGGGGCGACTACAATGAGCAGTTCTTC
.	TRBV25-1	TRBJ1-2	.	CASSEYGTRGYTF	TGTGCCAGCAGTGAATACGGGACGAGGGGCTACACCTTC
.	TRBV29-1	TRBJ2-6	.	CSVGNGANVLTF	TGCAGCGTTGGGAATGGGGCCAACGTCCTGACTTTC
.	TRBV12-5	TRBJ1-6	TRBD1	CASEPRTGATSPLHF	TGTGCTAGTGAGCCAAGGACAGGGGCAACATCACCCCTCCACTTT
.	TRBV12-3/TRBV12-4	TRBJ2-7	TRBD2	CASIPQGTSGSHEQYF	TGTGCCAGCATTCCCCAAGGGACTAGCGGGAGCCACGAGCAGTACTTC
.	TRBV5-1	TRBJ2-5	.	CASSLDWVETQYF	TGCGCCAGCAGCTTGGACTGGGTGGAGACCCAGTACTTC
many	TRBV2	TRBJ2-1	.	CASRVGFYNEQFF	TGTGCCAGCAGGGTTGGGTTCTACAATGAGCAGTTCTTC
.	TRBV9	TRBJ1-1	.	CASGIIDGTEAFF	TGTGCCAGCGGGATAATAGATGGGACTGAAGCTTTCTTT
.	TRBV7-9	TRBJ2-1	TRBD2	CASSLGGGTKQFF	TGTGCCAGCAGCTTAGGAGGCGGGACTAAGCAGTTCTTC
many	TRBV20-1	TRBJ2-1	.	CSARDHWEVDEQFF	TGCAGTGCTAGAGATCACTGGGAGGTCGATGAGCAGTTCTTC
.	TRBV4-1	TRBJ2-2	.	CASSPQGIPNTGELFF	TGCGCCAGCAGCCCCCAGGGGATACCGAACACCGGGGAGCTGTTTTTT
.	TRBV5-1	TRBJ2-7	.	CASSLAEGLRIYEQYF	TGCGCCAGCAGCTTGGCCGAGGGTCTCAGGATCTACGAGCAGTACTTC
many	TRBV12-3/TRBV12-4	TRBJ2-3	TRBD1	CASLRGRLSGSSTDTQYF	TGTGCCAGCCTAAGGGGGCGCCTTAGTGGGAGCAGCACAGATACGCAGTATTTT
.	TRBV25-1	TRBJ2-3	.	CASSDRVGVADTQYF	TGTGCCAGCAGTGACAGGGTCGGAGTTGCAGATACGCAGTATTTT